Sequencing of this T cell receptor (beta chain) was carried out in a study of blood T cell repertoires in COVID-19. Across the whole study: The origin of the acute and convalescent COVID-19 samples was the United States, Italy and Spain.

In assigning cohorts, the study relied on participant-reported clinical history. In the authors' methods: The assay estimated nucleated cells by amplifying reference gene primers. Sequencing was performed with immunoSEQ multiplex PCR; in TCRdb, only in-frame clones are kept and a portion is missing. The V and J calls and clone size come from that table; D and trimming were worked out from the DNA. The repertoire has 400,000 or so clones, 80% to 90% of them found once; the top ten carry 0.95% to 1.2%. CDR3 size: 18 residues. Trimming took 4 bases from V and 0 from J; bases not matched to a gene: 11. Germline CDR1 and CDR2: WNHNN and SYGVQD (reference sequence).

This rearrangement joins TRBV10-1 to TRBJ2-1; 8 bases line up with TRBD2. This TCR derives from a young man who had recovered from COVID-19. The sample consisted of PBMCs or T cells enriched from blood (not recorded which). CDR3 amino acids: CASSASGLAGPSYNEQFF. CDR3 DNA sequence: TGCGCCAGCAGTGCCAGCGGCCTAGCGGGTCCCTCCTACAATGAGCAGTTCTTC.